This TCR beta chain comes out of a study of T cell responses to AZD1222 COVID-19 vaccine. The study, taken as a whole, reports: Elevations in Spike-specific TCR breadth and depth followed administration of two AZD1222 doses. Most donors were white British and more were female, and clonal diversity was possibly underestimated. The repertoires were collected only after the peak T cell response. Baseline serostatus was positive in only six AZD1222 recipients.

Profiling relied on immunoSEQ multiplex PCR, and the TCRdb table lists in-frame clones only, not all of them. The sample lists around 79,000 clones, 70% to 90% occurring once. This clone was picked up one time. Its matching antigen is unknown. Sample: peripheral blood, taken on day 0 of AZD1222 vaccination. This receptor was obtained from an adult in good health.

CDR3 amino acids: CASSQPGLASTDTQYF. In nucleotides, the CDR3 is TGTGCCAGCAGCCAACCGGGACTAGCTAGCACAGATACGCAGTATTTT. The chain combines TRBV14 with TRBJ2-3, with 9 bases that match TRBD2. The CDR3 sequence is 16 residues long. Per germline, CDR1 SGHDN and CDR2 FVKESK. J lost 0 bases, V lost 2 bases, and 3 bases had no gene match.